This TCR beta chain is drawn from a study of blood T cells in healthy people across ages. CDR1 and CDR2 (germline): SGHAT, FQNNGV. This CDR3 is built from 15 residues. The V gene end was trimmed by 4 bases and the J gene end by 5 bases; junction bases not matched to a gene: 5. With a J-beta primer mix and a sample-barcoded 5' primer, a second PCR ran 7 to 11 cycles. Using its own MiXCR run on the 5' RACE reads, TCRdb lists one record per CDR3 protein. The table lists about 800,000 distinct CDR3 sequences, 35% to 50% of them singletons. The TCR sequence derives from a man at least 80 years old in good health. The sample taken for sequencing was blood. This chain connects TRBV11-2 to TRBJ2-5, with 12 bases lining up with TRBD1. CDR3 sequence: CASSSGQGALETQYF. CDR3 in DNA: TGTGCCAGCAGCTCGGGACAGGGGGCGTTGGAGACCCAGTACTTC.